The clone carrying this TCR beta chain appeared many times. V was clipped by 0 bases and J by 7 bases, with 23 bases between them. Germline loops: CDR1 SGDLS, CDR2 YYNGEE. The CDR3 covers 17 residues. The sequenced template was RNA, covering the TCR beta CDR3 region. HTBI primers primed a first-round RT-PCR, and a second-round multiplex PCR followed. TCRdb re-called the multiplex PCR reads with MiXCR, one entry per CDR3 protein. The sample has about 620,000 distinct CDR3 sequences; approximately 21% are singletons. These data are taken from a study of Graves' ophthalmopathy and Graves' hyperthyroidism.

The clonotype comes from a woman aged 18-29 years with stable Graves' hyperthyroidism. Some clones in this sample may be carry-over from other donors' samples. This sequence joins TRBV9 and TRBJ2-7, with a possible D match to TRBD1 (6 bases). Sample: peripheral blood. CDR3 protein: CASSVGPSRTVGGEQYF. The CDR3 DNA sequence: TGTGCCAGCAGCGTAGGGCCCTCGAGGACAGTCGGTGGAGAGCAGTACTTC. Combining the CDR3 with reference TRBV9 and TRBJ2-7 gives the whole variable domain DSGVTQTPKHLITATGQRVTLRCSPRSGDLSVYWYQQSLDQGLQFLIQYYNGEERAKGNILERFSAQQFPDLHSELNLSSLELGDSALYFCASSVGPSRTVGGEQYFGPGTRLTVT.